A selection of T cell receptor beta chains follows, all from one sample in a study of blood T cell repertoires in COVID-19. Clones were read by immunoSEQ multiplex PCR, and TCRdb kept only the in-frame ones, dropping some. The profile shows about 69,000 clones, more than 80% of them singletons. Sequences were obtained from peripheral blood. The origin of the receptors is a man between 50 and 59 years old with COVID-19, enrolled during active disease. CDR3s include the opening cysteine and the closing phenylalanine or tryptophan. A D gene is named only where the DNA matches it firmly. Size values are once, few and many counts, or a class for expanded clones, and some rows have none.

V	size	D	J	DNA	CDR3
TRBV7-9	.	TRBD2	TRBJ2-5	TGTGCCAGCAGCTTAATAGCGGGGATGGAGACCCAGTACTTC	CASSLIAGMETQYF
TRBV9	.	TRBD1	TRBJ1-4	TGTGCCAGCAGCCTCGGGACAGGGGGAGGTATGGAAAAACTGTTTTTT	CASSLGTGGGMEKLFF
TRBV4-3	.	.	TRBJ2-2	TGCGCCAGCAGCCAATCGGGCCAGGGCACCGGGGAGCTGTTTTTT	CASSQSGQGTGELFF
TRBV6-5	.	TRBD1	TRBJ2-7	TGTGCCAGCAGTTACAAGGACAGGGGGGACCACGAGCAGTACTTC	CASSYKDRGDHEQYF
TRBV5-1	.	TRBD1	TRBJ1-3	TGCGCCAGCAGAACAGGGGGCGTTGGAAACACCATATATTTT	CASRTGGVGNTIYF
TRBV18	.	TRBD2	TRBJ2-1	TGTGCCAGCTCACCGGGACTAGAGAGTGAGCAGTTCTTC	CASSPGLESEQFF
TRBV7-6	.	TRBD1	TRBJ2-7	TGTGCCAGCAGCCCCGGACAGGGGGCGAACTACGAGCAGTACTTC	CASSPGQGANYEQYF
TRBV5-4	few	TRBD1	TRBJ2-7	TGTGCCAGCAGCCGTGGACAGGGTTACAACGAGCAGTACTTC	CASSRGQGYNEQYF
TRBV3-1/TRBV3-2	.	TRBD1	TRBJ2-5	TGTGCCAGCAGCCGCTCAGGGGGCAGGGGGCTTTCTGAGACCCAGTACTTC	CASSRSGGRGLSETQYF
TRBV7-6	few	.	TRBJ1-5	TGTGCCAGCAGCTCCGACGGACAGAATAGCAATCAGCCCCAGCATTTT	CASSSDGQNSNQPQHF